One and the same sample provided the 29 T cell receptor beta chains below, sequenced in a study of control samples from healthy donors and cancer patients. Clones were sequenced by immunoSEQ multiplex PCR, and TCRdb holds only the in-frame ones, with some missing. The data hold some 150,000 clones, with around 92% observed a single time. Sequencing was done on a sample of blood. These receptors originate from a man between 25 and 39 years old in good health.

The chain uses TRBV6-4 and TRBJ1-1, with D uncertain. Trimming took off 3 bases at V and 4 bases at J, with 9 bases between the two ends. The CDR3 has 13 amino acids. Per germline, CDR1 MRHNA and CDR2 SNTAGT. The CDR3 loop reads CASSEGLGTEAFF. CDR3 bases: TGTGCCAGCAGTGAAGGGTTGGGCACTGAAGCTTTCTTT.

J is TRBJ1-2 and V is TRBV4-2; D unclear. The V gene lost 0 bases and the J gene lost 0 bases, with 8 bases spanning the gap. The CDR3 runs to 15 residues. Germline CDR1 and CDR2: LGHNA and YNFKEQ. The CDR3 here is CASSQDRRANYGYTF. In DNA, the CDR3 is TGTGCCAGCAGCCAAGACAGGAGAGCTAACTATGGCTACACCTTC.

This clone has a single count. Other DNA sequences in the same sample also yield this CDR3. For the CDR3, the DNA is TGCGCCAGCAGCCCGGGGACCGCTTATGGCTACACCTTC. It yields the protein CASSPGTAYGYTF. The V and J genes are TRBV4-1 and TRBJ1-2, with TRBD1 as a possible D gene (5 bases). Trimming left V 4 bases short and J 5 bases short, with 11 bases between. Per the germline V gene, CDR1 is MGHRA and CDR2 is YSYEKL. The CDR3 runs to 13 residues.

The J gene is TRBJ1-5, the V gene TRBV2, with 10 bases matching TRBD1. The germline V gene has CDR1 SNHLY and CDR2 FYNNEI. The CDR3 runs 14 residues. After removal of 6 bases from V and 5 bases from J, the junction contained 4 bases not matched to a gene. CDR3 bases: TGTGCCAGCAGAGTCGGGACAGGGGATCAGCCCCAGCATTTT. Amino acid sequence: CASRVGTGDQPQHF. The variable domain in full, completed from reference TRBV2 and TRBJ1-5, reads EPEVTQTPSHQVTQMGQEVILRCVPISNHLYFYWYRQILGQKVEFLVSFYNNEISEKSEIFDDQFSVERPDGSNFTLKIRSTKLEDSAMYFCASRVGTGDQPQHFGDGTRLSIL.

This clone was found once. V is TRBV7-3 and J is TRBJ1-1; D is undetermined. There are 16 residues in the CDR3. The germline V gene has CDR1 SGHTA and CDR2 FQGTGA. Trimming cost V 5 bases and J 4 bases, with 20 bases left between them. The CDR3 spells CASSVGPLGPGTEAFF. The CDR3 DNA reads TGTGCCAGCAGCGTAGGCCCCCTCGGACCGGGCACTGAAGCTTTCTTT. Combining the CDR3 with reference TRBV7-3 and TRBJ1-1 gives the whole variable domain GAGVSQTPSNKVTEKGKYVELRCDPISGHTALYWYRQSLGQGPEFLIYFQGTGAADDSGLPNDRFFAVRPEGSVSTLKIQRTERGDSAVYLCASSVGPLGPGTEAFFGQGTRLTVV.

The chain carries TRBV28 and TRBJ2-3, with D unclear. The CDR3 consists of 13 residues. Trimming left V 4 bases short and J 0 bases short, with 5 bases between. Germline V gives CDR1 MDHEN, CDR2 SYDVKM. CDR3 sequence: CASSSGSTDTQYF. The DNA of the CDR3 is TGTGCCAGCAGTTCTGGGAGCACAGATACGCAGTATTTT.

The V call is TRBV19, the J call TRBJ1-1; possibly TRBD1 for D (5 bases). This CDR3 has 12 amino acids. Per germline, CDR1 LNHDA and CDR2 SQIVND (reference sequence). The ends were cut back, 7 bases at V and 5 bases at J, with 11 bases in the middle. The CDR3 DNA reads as TGTGCCAGTACCACAGGAATAACTGAAGCTTTCTTT. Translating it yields CASTTGITEAFF.

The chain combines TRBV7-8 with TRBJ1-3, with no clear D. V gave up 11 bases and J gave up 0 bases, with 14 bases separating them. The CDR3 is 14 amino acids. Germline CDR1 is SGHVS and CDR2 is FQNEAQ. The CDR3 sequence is CAAAPQYSGNTIYF. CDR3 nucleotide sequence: TGTGCCGCTGCCCCCCAGTACTCTGGAAACACCATATATTTT.

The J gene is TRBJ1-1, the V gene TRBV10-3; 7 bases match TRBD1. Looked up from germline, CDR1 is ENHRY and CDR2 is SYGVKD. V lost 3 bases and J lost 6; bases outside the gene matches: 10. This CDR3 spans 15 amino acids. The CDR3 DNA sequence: TGTGCCATCAGTGACGCACAGGGGTCTGTGGCTGAAGCTTTCTTT. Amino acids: CAISDAQGSVAEAFF.

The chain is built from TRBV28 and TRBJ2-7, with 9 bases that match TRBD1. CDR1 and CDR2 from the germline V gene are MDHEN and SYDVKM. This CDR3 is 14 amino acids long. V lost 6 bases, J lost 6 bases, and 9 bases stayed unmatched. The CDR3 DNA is TGTGCCAGCAGCGGACAGGGGAAATCGGGCGAGCAGTACTTC. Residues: CASSGQGKSGEQYF.

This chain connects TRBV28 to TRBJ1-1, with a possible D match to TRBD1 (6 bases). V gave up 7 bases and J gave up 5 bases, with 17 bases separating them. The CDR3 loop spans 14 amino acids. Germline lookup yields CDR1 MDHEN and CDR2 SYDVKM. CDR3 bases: TGTGCCAGCACTCCTTTGGGGGGGCGGACTGAAGCTTTCTTT. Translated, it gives CASTPLGGRTEAFF.

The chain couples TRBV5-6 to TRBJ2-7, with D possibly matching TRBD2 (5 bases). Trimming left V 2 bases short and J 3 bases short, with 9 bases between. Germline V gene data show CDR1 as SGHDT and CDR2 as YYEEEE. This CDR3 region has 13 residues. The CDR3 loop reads CASSFEGFYEQYF. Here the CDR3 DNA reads TGTGCCAGCAGCTTTGAGGGTTTCTACGAGCAGTACTTC.

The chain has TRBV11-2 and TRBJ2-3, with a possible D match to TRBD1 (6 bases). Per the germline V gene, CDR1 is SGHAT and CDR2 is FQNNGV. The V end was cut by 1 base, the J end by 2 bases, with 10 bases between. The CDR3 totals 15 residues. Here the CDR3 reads CASSLVRTDTDTQYF. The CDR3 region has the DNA TGTGCCAGCAGCTTAGTTCGGACAGACACAGATACGCAGTATTTT.

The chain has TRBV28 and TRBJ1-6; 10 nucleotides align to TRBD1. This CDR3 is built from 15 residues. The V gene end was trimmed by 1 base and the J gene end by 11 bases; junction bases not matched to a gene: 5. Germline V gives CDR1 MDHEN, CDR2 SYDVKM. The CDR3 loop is CASSLSGTGVTPLHF. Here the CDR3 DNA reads TGTGCCAGCAGTTTATCGGGGACAGGGGTAACACCCCTCCACTTT.

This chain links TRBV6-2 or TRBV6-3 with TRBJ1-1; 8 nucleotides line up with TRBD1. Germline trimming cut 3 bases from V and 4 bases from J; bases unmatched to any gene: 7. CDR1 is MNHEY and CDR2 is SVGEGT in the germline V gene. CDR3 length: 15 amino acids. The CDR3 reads CASSYSTGTGTEAFF. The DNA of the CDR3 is TGTGCCAGCAGTTATTCTACCGGGACAGGCACTGAAGCTTTCTTT.

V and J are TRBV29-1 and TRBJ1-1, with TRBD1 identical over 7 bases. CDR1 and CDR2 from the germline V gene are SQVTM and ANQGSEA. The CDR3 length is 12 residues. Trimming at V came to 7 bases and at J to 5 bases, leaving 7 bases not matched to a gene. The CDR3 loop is CSASTGTTEAFF. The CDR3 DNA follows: TGCAGCGCCTCGACAGGGACAACTGAAGCTTTCTTT.

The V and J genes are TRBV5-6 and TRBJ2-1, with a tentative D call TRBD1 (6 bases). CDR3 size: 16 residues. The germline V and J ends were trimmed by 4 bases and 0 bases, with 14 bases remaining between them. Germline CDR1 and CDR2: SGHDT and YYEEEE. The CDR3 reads CASSPTGTDSYNEQFF. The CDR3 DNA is TGTGCCAGCAGCCCCACAGGGACGGACTCCTACAATGAGCAGTTCTTC.

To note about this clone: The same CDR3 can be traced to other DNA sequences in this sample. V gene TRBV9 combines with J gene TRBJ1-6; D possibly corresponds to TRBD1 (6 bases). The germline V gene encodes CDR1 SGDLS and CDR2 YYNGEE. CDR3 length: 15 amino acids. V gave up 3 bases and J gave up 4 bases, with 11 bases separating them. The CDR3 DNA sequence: TGTGCCAGCAGCGGGGGGGGGACATATAATTCACCCCTCCACTTT. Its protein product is CASSGGGTYNSPLHF. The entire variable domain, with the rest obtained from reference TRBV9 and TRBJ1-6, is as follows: DSGVTQTPKHLITATGQRVTLRCSPRSGDLSVYWYQQSLDQGLQFLIQYYNGEERAKGNILERFSAQQFPDLHSELNLSSLELGDSALYFCASSGGGTYNSPLHFGNGTRLTVT.

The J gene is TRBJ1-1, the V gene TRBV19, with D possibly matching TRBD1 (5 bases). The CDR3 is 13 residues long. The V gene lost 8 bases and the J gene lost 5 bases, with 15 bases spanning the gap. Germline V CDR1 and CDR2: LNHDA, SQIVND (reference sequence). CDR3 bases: TGTGCCAGTGCCGGGCAGGGCGGGACTGAAGCTTTCTTT. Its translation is CASAGQGGTEAFF.

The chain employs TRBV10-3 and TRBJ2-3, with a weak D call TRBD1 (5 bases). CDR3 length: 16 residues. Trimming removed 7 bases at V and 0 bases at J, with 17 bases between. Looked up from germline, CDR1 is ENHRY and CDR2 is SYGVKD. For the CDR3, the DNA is TGTGCCATCACCCCAGGGCAGGCCGCTAGCACAGATACGCAGTATTTT. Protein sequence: CAITPGQAASTDTQYF.

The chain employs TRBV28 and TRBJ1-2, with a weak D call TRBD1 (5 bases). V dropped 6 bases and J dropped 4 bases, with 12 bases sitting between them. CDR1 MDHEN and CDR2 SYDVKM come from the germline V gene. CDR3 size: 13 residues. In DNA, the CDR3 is TGTGCCAGCAGCCCCGACAGATTCTATGGCTACACCTTC. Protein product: CASSPDRFYGYTF.

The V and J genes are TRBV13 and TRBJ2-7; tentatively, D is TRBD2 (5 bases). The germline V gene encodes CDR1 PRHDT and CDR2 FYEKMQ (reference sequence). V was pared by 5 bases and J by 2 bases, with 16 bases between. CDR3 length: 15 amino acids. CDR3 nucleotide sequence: TGTGCCAGCAGCCTAACTGGGGAGTACGCCTACGAGCAGTACTTC. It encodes CASSLTGEYAYEQYF.

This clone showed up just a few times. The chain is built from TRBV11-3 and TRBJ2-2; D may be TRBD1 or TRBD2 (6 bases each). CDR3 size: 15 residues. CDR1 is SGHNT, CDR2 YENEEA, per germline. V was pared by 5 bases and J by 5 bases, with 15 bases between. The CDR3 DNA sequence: TGTGCCAGCAGCCCACGGGGGCTGGGAACCGGGGAGCTGTTTTTT. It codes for CASSPRGLGTGELFF.

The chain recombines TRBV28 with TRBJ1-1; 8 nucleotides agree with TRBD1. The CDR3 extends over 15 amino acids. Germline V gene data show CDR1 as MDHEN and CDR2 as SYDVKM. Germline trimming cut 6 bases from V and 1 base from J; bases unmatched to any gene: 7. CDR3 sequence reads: CASSPGGAGNTEAFF. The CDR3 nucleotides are TGTGCCAGCAGCCCAGGGGGCGCGGGGAACACTGAAGCTTTCTTT.

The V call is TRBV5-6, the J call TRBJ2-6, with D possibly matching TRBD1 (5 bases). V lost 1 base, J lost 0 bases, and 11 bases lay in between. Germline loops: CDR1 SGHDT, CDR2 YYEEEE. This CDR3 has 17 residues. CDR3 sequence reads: CASSLLSRVSGANVLTF. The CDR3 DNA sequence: TGTGCCAGCAGCTTGTTATCCAGGGTCTCTGGGGCCAACGTCCTGACTTTC.

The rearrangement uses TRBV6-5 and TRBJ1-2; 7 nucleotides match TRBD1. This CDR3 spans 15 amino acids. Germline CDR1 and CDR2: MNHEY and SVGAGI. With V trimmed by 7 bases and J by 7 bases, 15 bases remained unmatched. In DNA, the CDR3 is TGTGCCAGCACACTACCGACAGGGCCAACGGGTGGCTACACCTTC. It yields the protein CASTLPTGPTGGYTF.

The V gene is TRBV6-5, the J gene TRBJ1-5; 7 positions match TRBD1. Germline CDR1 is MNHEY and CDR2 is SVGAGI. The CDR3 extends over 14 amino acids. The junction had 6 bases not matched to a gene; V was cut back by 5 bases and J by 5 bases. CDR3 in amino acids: CASSPRQGYQPQHF. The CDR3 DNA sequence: TGTGCCAGCAGTCCTCGACAGGGATATCAGCCCCAGCATTTT.

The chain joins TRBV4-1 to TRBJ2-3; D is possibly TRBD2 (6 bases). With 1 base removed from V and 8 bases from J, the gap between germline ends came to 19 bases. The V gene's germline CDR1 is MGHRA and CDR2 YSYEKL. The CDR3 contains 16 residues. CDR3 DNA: TGCGCCAGCAGCCAAGCGGCGAACAGGAGGGTAGGTACGCAGTATTTT. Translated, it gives CASSQAANRRVGTQYF.

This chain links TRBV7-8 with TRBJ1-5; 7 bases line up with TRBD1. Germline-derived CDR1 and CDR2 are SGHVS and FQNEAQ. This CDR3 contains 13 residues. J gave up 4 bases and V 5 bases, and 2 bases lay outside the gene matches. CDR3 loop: CASSPTGNQPQHF. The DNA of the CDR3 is TGTGCCAGCAGCCCGACAGGGAATCAGCCCCAGCATTTT.